These 22 T cell receptor beta chains were all obtained from the same sample, sequenced in a study of type 1 regulatory T cells. Antigens for these TCRs are unknown. Each CDR3 protein is one row after TCRdb ran MiXCR on the reads. The data show 55,000 to 65,000 distinct CDR3 sequences, less than 70% seen once. Material for sequencing was cultured non-Tr1 T cells, either the whole culture or a sorted T cell fraction (not recorded which). The source of these receptors is a human donor in good health.

The sample holds a few counts of this clonotype. The DNA for the CDR3 is TGTGCCAGCAGTGAAGTCGGTAGCGGGAGGGCCCATGAGCAGTTCTTC. It encodes CASSEVGSGRAHEQFF. The chain joins TRBV2 to TRBJ2-1, with 11 nucleotides matching TRBD2. V was clipped by 1 base and J by 8 bases; unmatched bases: 7. This CDR3 comprises 16 residues. Germline CDR1 SNHLY, CDR2 FYNNEI.

This clonotype came up a few times. The V gene is TRBV18, the J gene TRBJ2-3; the D gene is possibly TRBD2 (7 bases). The germline V gene has CDR1 KGHSH and CDR2 LQKENI. Trimming took 3 bases from V and 0 from J, leaving 25 bases between them. CDR3 size: 20 residues. The chain's CDR3 is CASSPQRGRAGVSSTDTQYF. Here the CDR3 DNA reads TGTGCCAGCTCACCCCAACGGGGGCGTGCGGGAGTTTCTAGCACAGATACGCAGTATTTT.

V is TRBV5-4 and J is TRBJ2-3, with 7 bases identical to TRBD2. There are 19 residues in the CDR3. Germline CDR1 SGHNT, CDR2 YYREEE (reference sequence). Trimming at V came to 5 bases and at J to 1 base, leaving 19 bases not matched to a gene. The DNA of the CDR3 is TGTGCCAGCAGTCAAAGTTCGGGGGGTACTTTCCTCGGCACAGATACGCAGTATTTT. Its protein is CASSQSSGGTFLGTDTQYF.

This chain links TRBV19 with TRBJ2-2; D is undetermined. The CDR3 runs to 16 residues. Germline V gene data show CDR1 as LNHDA and CDR2 as SQIVND (reference sequence). V was pared by 6 bases and J by 5 bases, with 19 bases between. In DNA, the CDR3 is TGTGCCAGTAGGTTTTTGAGAGATGGAGCTACCGGGGAGCTGTTTTTT. This translates into CASRFLRDGATGELFF.

The rearrangement joins TRBV6-2 or TRBV6-3 to TRBJ2-7; D is perhaps TRBD1 (6 bases). The CDR3 is made up of 13 amino acids. Germline V lookup: CDR1 MNHEY, CDR2 SVGEGT. The V end lost 6 bases, the J end lost 6 bases, and 15 bases lay between the germline ends. CDR3 nucleotides: TGTGCCAGCAGACAATTCGGGACACTCGAGCAGTACTTC. Translating it yields CASRQFGTLEQYF.

V gene TRBV24-1 combines with J gene TRBJ2-1, with 12 bases fitting TRBD2. The ends lost 4 bases at V and 8 bases at J; junction bases unmatched: 8. The length of the CDR3 is 16 residues. Germline V CDR1 and CDR2: KGHDR, SFDVKD. The CDR3 here is CATSDPGLAGLDEQFF. CDR3 DNA sequence: TGTGCCACCAGTGACCCTGGACTAGCGGGACTGGATGAGCAGTTCTTC.

This chain joins TRBV5-1 and TRBJ2-2; perhaps D is TRBD1 or TRBD2 (5 bases each). The V gene lost 2 bases and the J gene lost 6 bases, with 11 bases spanning the gap. The CDR3 runs 14 residues. Germline CDR1 SGHRS, CDR2 YFSETQ. CDR3 bases: TGCGCCAGCAGCTTTGGGGGAGAAGCCGGGGAGCTGTTTTTT. Protein: CASSFGGEAGELFF.

The rearrangement uses TRBV25-1 and TRBJ2-6, with D possibly being TRBD2 (6 bases). The V end was cut by 1 base, the J end by 4 bases, with 11 bases between. CDR3 length equals 16 residues. The V gene's germline CDR1 is MGHDK and CDR2 SYGVNS. DNA for the CDR3: TGTGCCAGCAGTGAATCTGGGGGGTCGGGGGCCAACGTCCTGACTTTC. Translated: CASSESGGSGANVLTF.

This CDR3 reads CASSVAVSSYEQYF. The CDR3 coding sequence is TGTGCCAGCAGCGTAGCAGTCAGCTCCTACGAGCAGTACTTC. The chain combines TRBV9 with TRBJ2-7; D gene ambiguous. CDR3 length: 14 residues. Trimming took off 0 bases at V and 0 bases at J, with 7 bases between the two ends. The germline V gene has CDR1 SGDLS and CDR2 YYNGEE.

V usage is TRBV5-6 and J usage is TRBJ2-7; D is unresolved. This CDR3 has 12 residues. Germline V lookup: CDR1 SGHDT, CDR2 YYEEEE. Trimming shortened V by 5 bases and J by 3 bases, and 9 bases separated the two germline ends. CDR3 nucleotide sequence: TGTGCCAGCAGAGGACCAAGCTACGAGCAGTACTTC. Translating gives CASRGPSYEQYF.

This chain links TRBV6-2 or TRBV6-3 with TRBJ1-5, with a weak D call TRBD1 (6 bases). Germline-derived CDR1 and CDR2 are MNHEY and SVGEGT. The CDR3 has 12 residues. V dropped 7 bases and J dropped 6 bases, with 10 bases sitting between them. CDR3 sequence reads: CASMGGLQPQHF. CDR3 coding DNA: TGTGCCAGCATGGGGGGCCTTCAGCCCCAGCATTTT.

J is TRBJ2-2 and V is TRBV12-3 or TRBV12-4, with D perhaps TRBD1 (5 bases). This CDR3 region has 14 residues. V was shortened by 6 bases and J by 8 bases, with 16 bases between the two germline ends. Here the CDR3 DNA reads TGTGCCAGCAGACTCCTTGGGGCGTGGGGGGAGCTGTTTTTT. Translated, it gives CASRLLGAWGELFF.

The gene calls are TRBV3-1 and TRBJ2-7; perhaps TRBD2 as D (5 bases). The CDR3 is 16 amino acids. Germline-derived CDR1 and CDR2 are LGHDT and YNNKEL (reference sequence). The V and J ends lost 0 bases and 0 bases respectively, with 12 bases between them. The CDR3 coding sequence is TGTGCCAGCAGCCAAGAGAGGAGCGGTTACTCCTACGAGCAGTACTTC. Protein sequence: CASSQERSGYSYEQYF.

This clonotype has ten or more counts. The chain recombines TRBV11-1 with TRBJ2-1, with D perhaps matching TRBD1 or TRBD2 (5 bases each). Germline V gene sequence: CDR1 SGHAT, CDR2 FQDESV (reference sequence). With 0 bases removed from V and 10 bases from J, the gap between germline ends came to 7 bases. This CDR3 has 12 residues. The CDR3 loop is CASSLARGEQFF. CDR3 nucleotides: TGTGCCAGCAGCTTAGCTCGGGGCGAGCAGTTCTTC.

V gene TRBV6-2 or TRBV6-3 combines with J gene TRBJ2-7, with 12 bases identical to TRBD1. This CDR3 is built from 14 residues. Germline lookup yields CDR1 MNHEY and CDR2 SVGEGT. V lost 6 bases to trimming and J lost 7 bases; unmatched junction nucleotides: 7. The CDR3 protein is CASRIGGQGAEQYF. The DNA of the CDR3 is TGTGCCAGCAGAATCGGGGGACAGGGGGCTGAGCAGTACTTC.

The chain uses TRBV6-1 and TRBJ1-2; 10 positions agree with TRBD1. V lost 1 base and J lost 6; bases outside the gene matches: 8. Germline lookup yields CDR1 MNHNS and CDR2 SASEGT. The CDR3 covers 16 residues. The chain's CDR3 is CASSEGGTGVVDGYTF. The CDR3, as DNA: TGTGCCAGCAGTGAAGGGGGGACAGGGGTGGTCGATGGCTACACCTTC.

This clonotype was seen only a few times. The CDR3 DNA is TGTGCCAGCAGCTCGCCCCCGAATACGCAGTATTTT. Its translation is CASSSPPNTQYF. The chain recombines TRBV5-6 with TRBJ2-3, with D uncertain. The CDR3 contains 12 residues. Trimming pared 3 bases from V and 7 bases from J, leaving 9 bases between. CDR1 SGHDT and CDR2 YYEEEE come from the germline V gene.

V gene TRBV29-1 combines with J gene TRBJ1-1; TRBD1 aligns across 7 bases. V lost 6 bases and J lost 4; bases outside the gene matches: 5. This CDR3 has 12 amino acids. Per the germline V gene, CDR1 is SQVTM and CDR2 is ANQGSEA. The CDR3 bases are TGCAGCGTGGGGCAGGGGGGCACTGAAGCTTTCTTT. Amino acids: CSVGQGGTEAFF.

The chain combines TRBV27 with TRBJ1-1; D might be TRBD1 (6 bases). CDR1 and CDR2 (germline): MNHEY, SMNVEV (reference sequence). V was trimmed by 2 bases and J by 5 bases, leaving 12 bases between them. The CDR3 length is 14 residues. Written as DNA, the CDR3 is TGTGCCAGCAGTTTAATGACAGGTCGTACTGAAGCTTTCTTT. It yields the protein CASSLMTGRTEAFF.

The rearrangement joins TRBV20-1 to TRBJ2-3; 14 bases agree with TRBD2. The CDR3 loop spans 15 amino acids. V dropped 8 bases and J dropped 6; count of bases not matched to a gene: 10. Germline V gives CDR1 DFQATT, CDR2 SNEGSKA (reference sequence). CDR3 residues: CSPAGTSGSADTQYF. The DNA for the CDR3 is TGCAGTCCGGCCGGGACTAGCGGGAGTGCCGATACGCAGTATTTT.

This sequence joins TRBV5-1 and TRBJ2-7; 10 bases are a match to TRBD2. Germline assignment: CDR1 SGHRS and CDR2 YFSETQ. V was clipped by 4 bases and J by 3 bases; unmatched bases: 4. CDR3 length equals 14 residues. CDR3 coding DNA: TGCGCCAGCAGCGATACTAGCGGGATCTACGAGCAGTACTTC. This codes for CASSDTSGIYEQYF.

The gene calls are TRBV18 and TRBJ1-1; TRBD1 aligns across 7 bases. The length of the CDR3 is 13 residues. Germline CDR1 is KGHSH and CDR2 is LQKENI. The ends lost 5 bases at V and 5 bases at J; junction bases unmatched: 5. The CDR3: CASSGDRGTEAFF. Written as DNA, the CDR3 is TGTGCCAGCTCAGGGGACAGAGGGACTGAAGCTTTCTTT. The full variable domain, completed using reference TRBV18 and TRBJ1-1, is NAGVMQNPRHLVRRRGQEARLRCSPMKGHSHVYWYRQLPEEGLKFMVYLQKENIIDESGMPKERFSAEFPKEGPSILRIQQVVRGDSAAYFCASSGDRGTEAFFGQGTRLTVV.